These 23 T cell receptor beta chains were sequenced from one sample in a study of T cells in Graves' hyperthyroidism and ophthalmopathy. The investigators amplified TCR beta CDR3 regions from RNA transcripts. Using the HTBI primer set, a first-round RT-PCR was run on the TCR CDR3. TCRdb called the multiplex PCR reads again in MiXCR, with one record for every CDR3 protein. The sample shows about 510,000 distinct CDR3 sequences, around 15% of them seen only once. The sequenced sample was blood. Receptors originate from a woman in her thirties or forties with Graves' hyperthyroidism.

CDR3 coding DNA: TGCAGCATGAAACAGGGTTTCAATGAGCAGTTCTTC. Translation gives CSMKQGFNEQFF. The chain carries TRBV29-1 and TRBJ2-1, with TRBD1 as a possible D gene (6 bases). Germline values: CDR1 SQVTM, CDR2 ANQGSEA. The CDR3 covers 12 residues. The V end was cut by 8 bases, the J end by 6 bases, with 14 bases between.

This clonotype showed up just a few times. The genes are TRBV5-6 and TRBJ2-5, with 8 bases lining up with TRBD2. Unmatched junction bases numbered 12, after V lost 2 bases and J lost 9 bases. Germline values: CDR1 SGHDT, CDR2 YYEEEE. The CDR3 runs 15 residues. The DNA of the CDR3 is TGTGCCAGCAGCTTTATGTCTAGCGGGCGCTCGTCCCAGTACTTC. This sequence encodes CASSFMSSGRSSQYF.

This chain links TRBV29-1 with TRBJ2-2; no definite D call. Germline-derived CDR1 and CDR2 are SQVTM and ANQGSEA. The ends were cut back, 5 bases at V and 1 base at J, with 11 bases in the middle. The CDR3 contains 14 residues. This CDR3 is CSVQPGGNTGELFF. The CDR3 DNA reads TGCAGCGTTCAGCCAGGTGGGAACACCGGGGAGCTGTTTTTT.

This clonotype was seen a handful of times. The rearrangement uses TRBV4-1 and TRBJ1-4; a possible D gene is TRBD1 (5 bases). Trimming stripped 3 bases from V and 4 bases from J, with 9 bases between. CDR1 MGHRA and CDR2 YSYEKL come from the germline V gene. This CDR3 spans 14 amino acids. The CDR3 here is CASSHLDSNEKLFF. DNA for the CDR3: TGCGCCAGCAGCCACCTTGACAGTAATGAAAAACTGTTTTTT.

This chain links TRBV20-1 with TRBJ2-7; 9 nucleotides line up with TRBD2. Germline trimming cut 4 bases from V and 4 bases from J; bases unmatched to any gene: 11. The germline gives CDR1 DFQATT, CDR2 SNEGSKA (reference sequence). The CDR3 has 15 residues. The CDR3 coding sequence is TGCAGTGCTACTAAGGGAATAGCGGGAGCTTACGAGCAGTACTTC. Its protein is CSATKGIAGAYEQYF.

This clonotype was observed at least ten times. The J gene is TRBJ1-4, the V gene TRBV15; tentatively, D is TRBD1 (6 bases). V lost 8 bases and J lost 7, with 14 bases in between. From germline, CDR1 is LNHNV and CDR2 YYDKDF (reference sequence). The CDR3 extends over 13 amino acids. This CDR3 reads CATGWGLGEKLFF. As DNA, the CDR3 is TGTGCCACCGGGTGGGGGCTCGGTGAAAAACTGTTTTTT.

The table lists this clonotype with many counts. J is TRBJ1-4 and V is TRBV7-9; 11 bases map to TRBD1. From germline, CDR1 is SEHNR and CDR2 FQNEAQ (reference sequence). The CDR3 consists of 14 residues. Trimming at V came to 5 bases and at J to 6 bases, leaving 2 bases not matched to a gene. The CDR3 DNA sequence: TGTGCCAGCAGCCTGGGACAGGGGGATGAAAAACTGTTTTTT. It is translated as CASSLGQGDEKLFF.

This clonotype has at least ten counts. The V gene is TRBV12-3 or TRBV12-4, the J gene TRBJ2-5, with no clear D. The CDR3 consists of 14 residues. Trimming took off 1 base at V and 1 base at J, with 7 bases between the two ends. The chain's CDR3 is CASSLDTIQETQYF. For the CDR3, the DNA is TGTGCCAGCAGTTTAGACACGATCCAAGAGACCCAGTACTTC.

This clonotype occurred many times. The chain recombines TRBV7-2 with TRBJ2-7, with 9 bases that match TRBD1. Germline CDR1 SGHTA, CDR2 FQGNSA. Trimming cost V 5 bases and J 7 bases; bases outside gene matches: 9. CDR3 length equals 14 residues. CDR3 amino acids: CASSPQGAPEEQYF. The CDR3 DNA is TGTGCCAGCAGCCCACAGGGGGCTCCCGAGGAGCAGTACTTC.

This clonotype was seen once. The genes are TRBV5-1 and TRBJ2-1; D tentatively reads TRBD1 or TRBD2 (8 bases each). The CDR3 has 17 amino acids. V was cut by 7 bases and J by 9 bases, with 29 bases left in between. In germline, CDR1 is SGHRS, CDR2 YFSETQ. DNA of the CDR3: TGCGCCAGCCAAACAGGGGGGGAACTAGCGGCTCGGGGTGAGCAGTTCTTC. This encodes CASQTGGELAARGEQFF.

This clonotype was picked up a small number of times. The chain is built from TRBV29-1 and TRBJ2-7; D perhaps matches TRBD1 (6 bases). The germline V gene encodes CDR1 SQVTM and CDR2 ANQGSEA. There are 13 residues in the CDR3. Trimming pared 4 bases from V and 1 base from J, leaving 11 bases between. CDR3: CSVGQGGSYEQYF. As DNA, the CDR3 is TGCAGCGTTGGGCAAGGGGGTTCCTACGAGCAGTACTTC.

This clonotype was counted only a few times. V and J are TRBV20-1 and TRBJ2-5; the D gene is possibly TRBD1 (6 bases). The V end lost 3 bases, the J end lost 1 base, and 15 bases lay between the germline ends. In germline, CDR1 is DFQATT, CDR2 SNEGSKA (reference sequence). This CDR3 comprises 15 residues. The CDR3 bases are TGCAGTGCTAGTTCCATCGACAGGTCCCAAGAGACCCAGTACTTC. This translates into CSASSIDRSQETQYF.

This clonotype was counted a few times. The chain has TRBV12-3 or TRBV12-4 and TRBJ2-1; D not resolved. V was cut by 3 bases and J by 9 bases, with 6 bases left in between. The CDR3 totals 11 residues. The CDR3: CASSFGAEQFF. Written as DNA, the CDR3 is TGTGCCAGCAGTTTTGGCGCTGAGCAGTTCTTC.

This clonotype showed up many times. The V call is TRBV2, the J call TRBJ1-5, with TRBD1 identical over 8 bases. Per germline, CDR1 SNHLY and CDR2 FYNNEI. The J segment lost 5 bases and the V segment lost 8 bases, leaving 5 bases of the junction unmatched. The CDR3 is 13 amino acids. CDR3 sequence: CASRTTGDQPQHF. The DNA for the CDR3 is TGTGCCAGCCGTACGACAGGGGATCAGCCCCAGCATTTT.

This rearrangement joins TRBV5-1 to TRBJ2-2; D unresolved. CDR3 size: 14 residues. V gave up 3 bases and J gave up 6 bases, with 12 bases separating them. The germline V gene encodes CDR1 SGHRS and CDR2 YFSETQ. CDR3 bases: TGCGCCAGCAGCTCTGGACCGGGCCCCGGGGAGCTGTTTTTT. Residues: CASSSGPGPGELFF.

This clonotype was detected many times. The rearrangement joins TRBV3-1 to TRBJ2-7, with TRBD2 identical over 14 bases. The germline CDR1 and CDR2 sequences are LGHDT and YNNKEL (reference sequence). The V and J ends lost 2 bases and 0 bases, in that order; junction bases with no gene match: 6. The CDR3 is 18 amino acids. The CDR3 is CASSQMTSGRGSSYEQYF. CDR3 bases: TGTGCCAGCAGCCAAATGACTAGCGGGAGGGGGAGCTCCTACGAGCAGTACTTC.

V and J are TRBV5-4 and TRBJ2-3, with TRBD2 identical over 16 bases. V lost 4 bases and J lost 5; bases outside the gene matches: 7. Germline V CDR1 and CDR2: SGHNT, YYREEE (reference sequence). This CDR3 has 17 residues. CDR3 bases: TGTGCCAGCAGCCCGGGACTAGCGGGAGGGCCTCTAGATACGCAGTATTTT. As protein: CASSPGLAGGPLDTQYF.

This clonotype has ten or more counts. The chain links TRBV30 to TRBJ1-3; maybe TRBD1 (6 bases). The CDR3 runs 18 residues. Germline V lookup: CDR1 GTSNPN, CDR2 SVGIG (reference sequence). Deletions cut 0 bases from V and 0 bases from J, with 18 bases between. The CDR3 reads CAWSVLYGTILSGNTIYF. CDR3 nucleotide sequence: TGTGCCTGGAGTGTACTATACGGGACAATCCTCTCTGGAAACACCATATATTTT. Full variable domain (missing parts from reference TRBV30 and TRBJ1-3): SQTIHQWPATLVQPVGSPLSLECTVEGTSNPNLYWYRQAAGRGLQLLFYSVGIGQISSEVPQNLSASRPQDRQFILSSKKLLLSDSGFYLCAWSVLYGTILSGNTIYFGEGSWLTVV.

This clonotype has a count of ten or more. This chain uses TRBV6-1 with TRBJ2-3; 9 bases fit TRBD2. This CDR3 is 14 amino acids long. Trimming removed 5 bases from V and 3 bases from J; junction bases left unmatched: 3. The germline CDR1 and CDR2 sequences are MNHNS and SASEGT. CDR3 DNA sequence: TGTGCCAGCAGTCCTAGCGGGAAAACAGATACGCAGTATTTT. Translation gives CASSPSGKTDTQYF.

This clonotype was counted many times. The V gene is TRBV7-2, the J gene TRBJ2-7; 13 bases align to TRBD2. The V gene end was trimmed by 7 bases and the J gene end by 4 bases; junction bases not matched to a gene: 10. CDR3 length equals 16 residues. The germline gives CDR1 SGHTA, CDR2 FQGNSA. The CDR3 here is CASTARTSGSRYEQYF. CDR3 sequence (DNA): TGTGCCAGCACCGCTCGGACTAGCGGGAGTCGTTACGAGCAGTACTTC.

This clonotype was detected ten times or more. V usage is TRBV10-3 and J usage is TRBJ2-3; 9 bases are shared with TRBD2. CDR1 ENHRY and CDR2 SYGVKD come from the germline V gene. Trimming at V came to 4 bases and at J to 0 bases, leaving 8 bases not matched to a gene. The CDR3 is made up of 17 amino acids. This CDR3 is CAISGAGGTGSTDTQYF. CDR3 nucleotide sequence: TGTGCCATCAGTGGAGCGGGAGGAACGGGGAGCACAGATACGCAGTATTTT.

This clonotype was found many times. V and J are TRBV11-2 and TRBJ2-1; D unresolved. CDR3 length: 12 amino acids. Trimming removed 6 bases at V and 8 bases at J, with 11 bases between. Per the germline V gene, CDR1 is SGHAT and CDR2 is FQNNGV. CDR3 protein: CASSRSAYEQFF. CDR3 nucleotide sequence: TGTGCCAGCAGTCGTTCAGCGTATGAGCAGTTCTTC.

This clonotype has ten or more counts. The genes are TRBV11-2 and TRBJ2-5; 10 bases align to TRBD2. The V segment lost 4 bases and the J segment 5 bases; nucleotides outside the gene matches: 19. The CDR3 is made up of 19 amino acids. Germline V gene data show CDR1 as SGHAT and CDR2 as FQNNGV. CDR3 residues: CASSSSPVSVAGGMETQYF. CDR3 nucleotides: TGTGCCAGCAGCTCTAGCCCCGTCTCAGTAGCGGGAGGTATGGAGACCCAGTACTTC.